This T cell receptor (beta chain) emerged from a study of T cells after yellow fever vaccination. Trimming stripped 2 bases from V and 1 base from J, with 5 bases between. The CDR3 covers 13 residues. Germline CDR1 reads SGHVT; CDR2 reads SQSDAQ. TCRdb analysed the 5' RACE reads with MiXCR anew, one entry per CDR3 protein. Here the sample spans roughly 520,000 distinct CDR3 sequences, about a fifth being singletons. Study outcomes and limitations: Clones that expanded after primary vaccination mostly reappeared after the booster (96% CD4, approximately 87% CD8).

This clonotype has only a few counts. The antigen remains undetermined. The source was PBMCs, collected 21 days after the first yellow fever vaccination. The chain carries TRBV7-4 and TRBJ2-5; D is unresolved. The TCR was taken from a man younger than 35 who received the YFV17D yellow fever vaccine. The CDR3 reads CASSLYLQETQYF. The CDR3 DNA sequence: TGTGCCAGCAGCTTATACCTCCAAGAGACCCAGTACTTC. The variable domain in full, completed from reference TRBV7-4 and TRBJ2-5, reads GAGVSQSPRYKVAKRGRDVALRCDSISGHVTLYWYRQTLGQGSEVLTYSQSDAQRDKSGRPSGRFSAERPERSVSTLKIQRTEQGDSAVYLCASSLYLQETQYFGPGTRLLVL.